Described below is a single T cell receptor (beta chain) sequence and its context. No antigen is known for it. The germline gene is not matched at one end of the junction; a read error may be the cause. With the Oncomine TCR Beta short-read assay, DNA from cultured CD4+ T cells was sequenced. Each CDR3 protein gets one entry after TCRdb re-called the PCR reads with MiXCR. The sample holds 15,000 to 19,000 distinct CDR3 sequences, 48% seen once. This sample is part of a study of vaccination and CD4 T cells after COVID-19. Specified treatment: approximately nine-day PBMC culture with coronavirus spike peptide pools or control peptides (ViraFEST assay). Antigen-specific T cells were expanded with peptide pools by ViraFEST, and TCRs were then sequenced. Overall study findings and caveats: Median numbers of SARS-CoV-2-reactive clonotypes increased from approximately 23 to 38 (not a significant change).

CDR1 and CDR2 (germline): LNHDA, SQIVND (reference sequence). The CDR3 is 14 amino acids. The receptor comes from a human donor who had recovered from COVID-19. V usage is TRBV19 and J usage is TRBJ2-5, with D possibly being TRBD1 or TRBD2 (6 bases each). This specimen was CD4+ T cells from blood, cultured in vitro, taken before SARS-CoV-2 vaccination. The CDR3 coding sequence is TGTGTCAGTAGTGGAGGGGGAGGAGTGGAGACCCAGTACTTC. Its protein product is CVSSGGGGVETQYF.